A single sample gave rise to the 20 T cell receptor beta chains below, sequenced in a study of shared clonotypes between healthy human individuals. The table came from immunoSEQ multiplex PCR; TCRdb's copy has only in-frame clones and leaves some out. The sample holds more than 2,000,000 clones; 85% to 95% are singletons and the top ten take under 0.45%. The specimen sequenced was naive CD4+ T cells from PBMCs. The subset is: CD45RA+ positively selected. The receptor set was obtained from a man aged 18 to 29 in good health. Some clones in this sample may be carry-over from other donors' samples.

The V and J genes are TRBV7-8 and TRBJ2-5; D is undetermined. Trimming pared 1 base from V and 5 bases from J, leaving 11 bases between. From germline, CDR1 is SGHVS and CDR2 FQNEAQ. The CDR3 totals 14 residues. The CDR3 loop reads CASSLDLGPETQYF. The CDR3 coding sequence is TGTGCCAGCAGCTTAGATTTGGGTCCGGAGACCCAGTACTTC.

The V gene is TRBV5-1, the J gene TRBJ2-3; TRBD2 matches at 10 bases. The V gene end was trimmed by 2 bases and the J gene end by 3 bases; junction bases not matched to a gene: 3. From germline, CDR1 is SGHRS and CDR2 YFSETQ. The CDR3 has 15 residues. Here the CDR3 reads CASSLSSGRTDTQYF. DNA for the CDR3: TGCGCCAGCAGCTTAAGTAGCGGGAGGACAGATACGCAGTATTTT.

On this clone: Other DNA sequences in the sample encode the same CDR3. The chain joins TRBV28 to TRBJ2-5; the match to TRBD2 covers 10 bases. The ends lost 3 bases at V and 4 bases at J; junction bases unmatched: 2. The CDR3 runs to 14 residues. Germline V gives CDR1 MDHEN, CDR2 SYDVKM. The CDR3: CASSFRLAGETQYF. CDR3 DNA sequence: TGTGCCAGCAGTTTTAGACTAGCGGGAGAGACCCAGTACTTC.

Of note for this clone: This CDR3 is also generated by other DNA sequences in the sample. V gene TRBV6-5 combines with J gene TRBJ2-5, with TRBD1 matching over 7 bases. The J segment lost 4 bases and the V segment lost 2 bases, leaving 1 base of the junction unmatched. The germline V gene encodes CDR1 MNHEY and CDR2 SVGAGI. The CDR3 has 13 residues. The CDR3 spells CASSYPGGETQYF. Written as DNA, the CDR3 is TGTGCCAGCAGTTACCCAGGGGGAGAGACCCAGTACTTC.

This sequence joins TRBV28 and TRBJ1-2; D is unclear. Between the trimmed V and J ends, which lost 6 bases and 0 bases, there was a span of 14 bases. Germline values: CDR1 MDHEN, CDR2 SYDVKM. The CDR3 sequence is 15 residues long. CDR3 DNA: TGTGCCAGCAGCACGGCCGGGATCTCTAACTATGGCTACACCTTC. Its protein is CASSTAGISNYGYTF.

The chain joins TRBV5-1 to TRBJ1-2, with a tentative D call TRBD1 (6 bases). The CDR3 loop spans 15 amino acids. V lost 0 bases, J lost 2 bases, and 11 bases lay in between. In germline, CDR1 is SGHRS, CDR2 YFSETQ. CDR3 loop: CASSLATGLNYGYTF. CDR3 in DNA: TGCGCCAGCAGCTTGGCTACAGGGTTAAACTATGGCTACACCTTC. The full variable domain, completed using reference TRBV5-1 and TRBJ1-2, is KAGVTQTPRYLIKTRGQQVTLSCSPISGHRSVSWYQQTPGQGLQFLFEYFSETQRNKGNFPGRFSGRQFSNSRSEMNVSTLELGDSALYLCASSLATGLNYGYTFGSGTRLTVV.

The gene calls are TRBV5-4 and TRBJ1-4, with D possibly TRBD1 on 5 matching bases. CDR1 is SGHNT, CDR2 YYREEE, per germline (reference sequence). This CDR3 comprises 15 residues. Trimming removed 4 bases at V and 8 bases at J, with 18 bases between. The CDR3 region is CASSRWTFEGEKLFF. In nucleotides, the CDR3 is TGTGCCAGCAGCAGGTGGACATTCGAAGGGGAAAAACTGTTTTTT.

This chain uses TRBV27 with TRBJ2-3; D may match TRBD1 or TRBD2 (5 bases each). Germline CDR1 reads MNHEY; CDR2 reads SMNVEV (reference sequence). The CDR3 is made up of 11 amino acids. Trimming pared 3 bases from V and 14 bases from J, leaving 12 bases between. For the CDR3, the DNA is TGTGCCAGCAGTTTCCGGGGCCGAGGGTATTTT. Translating gives CASSFRGRGYF.

The chain couples TRBV5-4 to TRBJ2-7, with 7 bases matching TRBD1. V lost 5 bases to trimming and J lost 0 bases; unmatched junction nucleotides: 5. Germline CDR1 SGHNT, CDR2 YYREEE (reference sequence). The CDR3 totals 14 residues. The CDR3 DNA is TGTGCCAGCAGATTTGACAGGGCCTCCTACGAGCAGTACTTC. Translating it yields CASRFDRASYEQYF.

The chain links TRBV4-3 to TRBJ2-3, with a weak D call TRBD2 (6 bases). Trimming removed 0 bases at V and 2 bases at J, with 15 bases between. Per the germline V gene, CDR1 is LGHNA and CDR2 is YSLEER. CDR3 length equals 17 residues. In DNA, the CDR3 is TGCGCCAGCAGCCAAGACATTAGGCGGGGCTCCACAGATACGCAGTATTTT. It yields the protein CASSQDIRRGSTDTQYF.

The rearrangement joins TRBV5-6 to TRBJ2-2, with D possibly TRBD1 on 5 matching bases. From germline, CDR1 is SGHDT and CDR2 YYEEEE. V gave up 1 base and J gave up 1 base, with 11 bases separating them. The CDR3 length is 16 residues. The CDR3, as DNA: TGTGCCAGCAGCTTGATAGGGGCAGGGAACACCGGGGAGCTGTTTTTT. It specifies CASSLIGAGNTGELFF.

V gene TRBV11-2 combines with J gene TRBJ2-1, with 9 bases identical to TRBD1. Losses at the gene ends were 1 base for V and 10 bases for J; bases not matched to a gene: 8. Germline CDR1 SGHAT, CDR2 FQNNGV. The length of the CDR3 is 15 residues. The CDR3 loop reads CASSLGGQGTWEQFF. Here the CDR3 DNA reads TGTGCCAGCAGCTTAGGGGGACAGGGAACTTGGGAGCAGTTCTTC.

V is TRBV7-9 and J is TRBJ2-5; 9 positions match TRBD2. The CDR3 sequence is 16 residues long. The germline CDR1 and CDR2 sequences are SEHNR and FQNEAQ (reference sequence). The ends lost 6 bases at V and 2 bases at J; junction bases unmatched: 10. The CDR3 nucleotides read TGTGCCAGCAGTTTTTATAGCGGGAGAAGGCAAGAGACCCAGTACTTC. Its protein product is CASSFYSGRRQETQYF.

This chain connects TRBV6-1 to TRBJ2-5; a possible D gene is TRBD1 (6 bases). Germline CDR1 and CDR2: MNHNS and SASEGT. The CDR3 length is 13 residues. V was clipped by 6 bases and J by 6 bases, with 14 bases between them. DNA of the CDR3: TGTGCCAGCAGGACAGGTGGAATAAAGACCCAGTACTTC. Translation gives CASRTGGIKTQYF.

The chain employs TRBV28 and TRBJ2-5; D may correspond to TRBD1 or TRBD2 (7 bases each). Germline loops: CDR1 MDHEN, CDR2 SYDVKM. The CDR3 consists of 17 residues. V was trimmed by 5 bases and J by 7 bases, leaving 26 bases between them. The CDR3 DNA reads as TGTGCCAGCAGTACCCGCCGCGCAGGGGGAGGGATAGGGACCCAGTACTTC. As protein: CASSTRRAGGGIGTQYF.

This chain uses TRBV5-8 with TRBJ1-5; TRBD1 matches at 7 bases. V shed 4 bases, J shed 3 bases, and the junction held 7 bases outside the gene matches. CDR3 length equals 15 residues. Germline V lookup: CDR1 SGHTS, CDR2 YDEGEE. CDR3 sequence: CASSTGTVNNQPQHF. The CDR3 nucleotides are TGTGCCAGCAGCACCGGGACAGTCAACAATCAGCCCCAGCATTTT.

About this clone itself: Other DNA sequences in this sample translate to the same CDR3. The chain carries TRBV5-1 and TRBJ2-3; D possibly corresponds to TRBD2 (5 bases). The CDR3 sequence is 14 residues long. V gave up 4 bases and J gave up 1 base, with 10 bases separating them. Germline assignment: CDR1 SGHRS and CDR2 YFSETQ. CDR3 amino acids: CASSPGLRTDTQYF. In DNA, the CDR3 is TGCGCCAGCAGCCCTGGACTGCGCACAGATACGCAGTATTTT. Using reference TRBV5-1 and TRBJ2-3 for the parts outside the CDR3, the full variable domain is KAGVTQTPRYLIKTRGQQVTLSCSPISGHRSVSWYQQTPGQGLQFLFEYFSETQRNKGNFPGRFSGRQFSNSRSEMNVSTLELGDSALYLCASSPGLRTDTQYFGPGTRLTVL.

V is TRBV28 and J is TRBJ2-5, with a possible D match to TRBD2 (6 bases). Per germline, CDR1 MDHEN and CDR2 SYDVKM. This CDR3 region has 13 residues. Trimming took off 7 bases at V and 7 bases at J, with 16 bases between the two ends. Written as DNA, the CDR3 is TGTGCCAGCACCGGGGGAGGCCCCGGGACCCAGTACTTC. Its protein is CASTGGGPGTQYF.

This rearrangement joins TRBV27 to TRBJ1-5, with D possibly being TRBD1 (5 bases). From germline, CDR1 is MNHEY and CDR2 SMNVEV (reference sequence). V was cut by 7 bases and J by 0 bases, with 10 bases left in between. The CDR3 consists of 14 residues. This CDR3 reads CASKGQYSNQPQHF. The CDR3 region has the DNA TGTGCCAGCAAAGGACAATATAGCAATCAGCCCCAGCATTTT.

This rearrangement joins TRBV2 to TRBJ1-4; no firm D call. The V and J ends lost 6 bases and 8 bases respectively, with 13 bases between them. CDR1 SNHLY and CDR2 FYNNEI come from the germline V gene. This CDR3 contains 13 residues. The CDR3 region has the DNA TGTGCCAGCAGGGACCCGTGGAGAGAAAAACTGTTTTTT. Translation gives CASRDPWREKLFF.